This T cell receptor (beta chain) was sequenced in a study of T cell repertoires in cytomegalovirus infection. Study background: TCR beta signatures that were public indicated CMV infection and matching HLA type. Findings and limits, study-wide: Frequencies of public TCR beta families were cumulated, and this identified carriers of CMV plus the relevant HLA. HLA-C-restricted TCR beta clonotypes specific for CMV led the ex vivo response.

This CDR3 has 18 residues. CDR1 and CDR2 (germline): KGHSH, LQKENI. The V segment lost 4 bases and the J segment 3 bases; nucleotides outside the gene matches: 15. TCRdb ran MiXCR on the reads and lists one entry per CDR3 protein. The repertoire consists of about 300,000 distinct CDR3 sequences, with about 9.1% occurring once and the leading ten covering less than 3%. This clonotype was seen many times. Its target is unknown. The sequence was collected from a human donor in good health (CMV status not recorded). Some clones in this sample may be carry-over from other donors' samples. Sequencing was carried out using PBMCs. The J gene is TRBJ1-1, the V gene TRBV18; 9 nucleotides agree with TRBD1. The CDR3 spells CASSRLRFTGGADTEAFF. In DNA, the CDR3 is TGTGCCAGCTCACGACTACGATTTACAGGGGGCGCCGACACTGAAGCTTTCTTT.